The 25 T cell receptor beta chains reported below all come from one sample, sequenced in a study of cytomegalovirus exposure and HLA in healthy donors. PCR involved 60 Vbeta and 13 Jbeta primers. Profiled with immunoSEQ multiplex PCR; TCRdb holds only in-frame clones, not every one. The sample features more than 85,000 clones, with around 5% in its top ten. Specimen: PBMCs. Receptors originate from a girl aged 10 to 17 in good health and CMV-seropositive.

This sequence joins TRBV4-3 and TRBJ1-6, with 10 bases fitting TRBD1. This CDR3 has 19 amino acids. Germline values: CDR1 LGHNA, CDR2 YSLEER. The V and J ends lost 3 bases and 6 bases, in that order; junction bases with no gene match: 14. CDR3 loop: CASSQFPLGQGEVNSPLHF. As DNA, the CDR3 is TGCGCCAGCAGCCAGTTTCCCCTAGGACAGGGGGAAGTTAATTCACCCCTCCACTTT.

The rearrangement links TRBV5-4 to TRBJ2-3; 8 bases line up with TRBD1. CDR1 is SGHNT and CDR2 is YYREEE in the germline V gene (reference sequence). Trimming removed 1 base from V and 5 bases from J; junction bases left unmatched: 12. The CDR3 contains 17 residues. The CDR3 nucleotides are TGTGCCAGCAGCTTGAAAGGGGGAGGACAGGGTATAGATACGCAGTATTTT. It is translated as CASSLKGGGQGIDTQYF. The full variable domain, its missing parts supplied by reference TRBV5-4 and TRBJ2-3, is ETGVTQSPTHLIKTRGQQVTLRCSSQSGHNTVSWYQQALGQGPQFIFQYYREEENGRGNFPPRFSGLQFPNYSSELNVNALELDDSALYLCASSLKGGGQGIDTQYFGPGTRLTVL.

This sequence joins TRBV2 and TRBJ2-7, with TRBD1 matching over 8 bases. Germline assignment: CDR1 SNHLY and CDR2 FYNNEI. The CDR3 runs to 17 residues. The V and J ends lost 8 bases and 0 bases, in that order; junction bases with no gene match: 15. CDR3 sequence: CASVGTGVLHPSYEQYV. The CDR3, as DNA: TGTGCCAGCGTCGGGACAGGTGTACTTCATCCCTCCTACGAGCAGTACGTC.

V is TRBV19 and J is TRBJ1-6; 7 positions agree with TRBD1. The length of the CDR3 is 15 residues. V dropped 10 bases and J dropped 6; count of bases not matched to a gene: 12. CDR1 and CDR2 (germline): LNHDA, SQIVND (reference sequence). The CDR3 DNA reads as TGTGCCACCGCTCAGGGGGATGCGTTTAATTCACCCCTCCACTTT. Translated: CATAQGDAFNSPLHF.

The rearrangement uses TRBV19 and TRBJ2-7; TRBD1 might be the D (6 bases). The CDR3 spans 16 residues. Per the germline V gene, CDR1 is LNHDA and CDR2 is SQIVND (reference sequence). Trimming removed 6 bases from V and 2 bases from J, with 20 bases in between. The DNA for the CDR3 is TGTGCCAGTAGCGCAAATTTTTGGGGGCCGACCTACGAGCAGTACTTC. Protein product: CASSANFWGPTYEQYF.

This chain connects TRBV28 to TRBJ2-7; 11 bases fit TRBD1. With V trimmed by 2 bases and J by 5 bases, 8 bases remained unmatched. This CDR3 is 16 amino acids long. Germline assignment: CDR1 MDHEN and CDR2 SYDVKM. The CDR3 DNA reads as TGTGCCAGCAGTTTAGGTGCGGGACAGGGGGTGAACGAGCAGTACTTC. This sequence encodes CASSLGAGQGVNEQYF.

About this clone itself: Other DNA sequences in the sample encode the same CDR3. The genes are TRBV4-1 and TRBJ2-7, with 9 bases matching TRBD1. Germline V gives CDR1 MGHRA, CDR2 YSYEKL. J lost 1 base, V lost 3 bases, and 1 base had no gene match. The CDR3 is 14 residues long. CDR3 in DNA: TGCGCCAGCAGCCAGGGACAGGGATCCTACGAGCAGTACTTC. It translates to CASSQGQGSYEQYF.

The J gene is TRBJ1-1, the V gene TRBV6-5; no definite D call. Germline CDR1 MNHEY, CDR2 SVGAGI. Trimming took off 4 bases at V and 4 bases at J, with 13 bases between the two ends. The CDR3 consists of 14 residues. The CDR3 nucleotides are TGTGCCAGCAGTTTACTAGGACCCGGCACTGAAGCTTTCTTT. It yields the protein CASSLLGPGTEAFF.

As for this clone: Other DNA sequences of this sample code for an identical CDR3. The chain combines TRBV29-1 with TRBJ2-2, with 7 bases identical to TRBD1. The CDR3 runs to 14 residues. From germline, CDR1 is SQVTM and CDR2 ANQGSEA. The V gene end was trimmed by 4 bases and the J gene end by 4 bases; junction bases not matched to a gene: 6. This chain's CDR3 is CSVVKRQGTGELFF. CDR3 nucleotides: TGCAGCGTTGTTAAGAGACAGGGCACCGGGGAGCTGTTTTTT.

This chain links TRBV28 with TRBJ2-3; perhaps TRBD1 as D (6 bases). Germline CDR1 MDHEN, CDR2 SYDVKM. The CDR3 spans 18 residues. Trimming left V 6 bases short and J 5 bases short, with 27 bases between. CDR3 in amino acids: CASRGGERIQGKLDTQYF. The CDR3, as DNA: TGTGCCAGCAGGGGTGGCGAAAGAATTCAGGGGAAATTAGATACGCAGTATTTT.

This chain connects TRBV4-1 to TRBJ1-1, with D possibly being TRBD1 (5 bases). V was clipped by 3 bases and J by 3 bases, with 17 bases between them. CDR3 size: 16 residues. CDR1 MGHRA and CDR2 YSYEKL come from the germline V gene. In nucleotides, the CDR3 is TGCGCCAGCAGCCACCCACCTTGGGGGGAGTACACTGAAGCTTTCTTT. Its translation is CASSHPPWGEYTEAFF.

This chain uses TRBV7-2 with TRBJ2-5; D perhaps matches TRBD1 (6 bases). V lost 3 bases to trimming and J lost 3 bases, with 14 bases between them. Germline lookup yields CDR1 SGHTA and CDR2 FQGNSA. CDR3 length: 15 amino acids. CDR3 residues: CASSFYRDKEETQYF. For the CDR3, the DNA is TGTGCCAGCAGCTTCTACCGGGACAAAGAAGAGACCCAGTACTTC.

The chain is built from TRBV7-8 and TRBJ2-1; D possibly corresponds to TRBD1 (5 bases). Germline-derived CDR1 and CDR2 are SGHVS and FQNEAQ. V shed 6 bases and J shed 8 bases, with 11 bases lying between them. The CDR3 covers 12 residues. The CDR3 nucleotides are TGTGCCAGCAGGCAAGGGGTCCATGAGCAGTTCTTC. Its protein is CASRQGVHEQFF. The entire variable domain, with the rest obtained from reference TRBV7-8 and TRBJ2-1, is as follows: GAGVSQSPRYKVAKRGQDVALRCDPISGHVSLFWYQQALGQGPEFLTYFQNEAQLDKSGLPSDRFFAERPEGSVSTLKIQRTQQEDSAVYLCASRQGVHEQFFGPGTRLTVL.

The chain links TRBV2 to TRBJ1-2; D may be TRBD1 (5 bases). The CDR3 consists of 15 residues. Germline V gene sequence: CDR1 SNHLY, CDR2 FYNNEI. The V end lost 5 bases, the J end lost 5 bases, and 18 bases lay between the germline ends. CDR3: CASSSFREGGYGYTF. The CDR3 nucleotides are TGTGCCAGCAGTAGCTTCAGGGAGGGTGGATATGGCTACACCTTC.

The chain links TRBV5-1 to TRBJ1-2; no clear D. The V gene lost 4 bases and the J gene lost 2 bases, with 9 bases spanning the gap. This CDR3 spans 13 amino acids. Germline-derived CDR1 and CDR2 are SGHRS and YFSETQ. In nucleotides, the CDR3 is TGCGCCAGCAGCGAGGGTCAAAACTATGGCTACACCTTC. Translating it yields CASSEGQNYGYTF.

This chain uses TRBV25-1 with TRBJ2-5, with TRBD1 as a possible D gene (5 bases). Trimming took 5 bases from V and 0 from J, leaving 22 bases between them. CDR3 length: 18 residues. Germline V gives CDR1 MGHDK, CDR2 SYGVNS. CDR3 DNA: TGTGCCAGCAGTTCAGTCAGGGATGCCCCGCGGAACCAAGAGACCCAGTACTTC. Translation: CASSSVRDAPRNQETQYF.

This chain joins TRBV7-7 and TRBJ2-7; D gene unclear. Trimming left V 6 bases short and J 2 bases short, with 20 bases between. The germline V gene has CDR1 SSHAT and CDR2 FNYEAQ (reference sequence). This CDR3 is built from 16 residues. The CDR3: CASRNSLSELPYEQYF. In nucleotides, the CDR3 is TGTGCCAGCAGAAACAGCTTATCCGAGCTTCCCTACGAGCAGTACTTC.

The chain recombines TRBV5-5 with TRBJ1-4, with TRBD1 as a possible D gene (5 bases). Germline V lookup: CDR1 SGHKS, CDR2 YYEKEE (reference sequence). V was clipped by 0 bases and J by 8 bases, with 11 bases between them. The CDR3 length is 14 residues. The CDR3 protein is CASSLEPSGEKLFF. Written as DNA, the CDR3 is TGTGCCAGCAGCTTGGAGCCGTCAGGGGAAAAACTGTTTTTT.

J is TRBJ2-1 and V is TRBV6-5; 7 bases line up with TRBD1. Germline V gene data show CDR1 as MNHEY and CDR2 as SVGAGI. The V gene end was trimmed by 5 bases and the J gene end by 8 bases; junction bases not matched to a gene: 3. This CDR3 contains 12 residues. The CDR3 coding sequence is TGTGCCAGCAGTGCTCAGGGGGATGAGCAGTTCTTC. Translating it yields CASSAQGDEQFF.

The chain combines TRBV7-9 with TRBJ2-3; 12 bases are a match to TRBD2. In germline, CDR1 is SEHNR, CDR2 FQNEAQ (reference sequence). The ends lost 4 bases at V and 6 bases at J; junction bases unmatched: 5. The CDR3 sequence is 15 residues long. The DNA of the CDR3 is TGTGCCAGCAGCTATCTAGCGGGGGGGTTCGATACGCAGTATTTT. It codes for CASSYLAGGFDTQYF.

The chain employs TRBV27 and TRBJ1-1; TRBD1 agrees at 10 bases. The CDR3 covers 15 residues. The trim removed 5 bases at V and 3 bases at J, leaving 6 bases unmatched. Germline CDR1 MNHEY, CDR2 SMNVEV (reference sequence). Here the CDR3 reads CASSPGQGQYTEAFF. CDR3 DNA sequence: TGTGCCAGCAGTCCGGGACAGGGGCAATACACTGAAGCTTTCTTT.

The chain joins TRBV5-1 to TRBJ2-1; 7 bases are shared with TRBD1. Germline V gene lookup returns CDR1 SGHRS and CDR2 YFSETQ. V dropped 0 bases and J dropped 4; count of bases not matched to a gene: 4. The CDR3 covers 15 residues. CDR3 nucleotide sequence: TGCGCCAGCAGCTTGGTCCAGGGGGTATACAATGAGCAGTTCTTC. This encodes CASSLVQGVYNEQFF.

The chain has TRBV18 and TRBJ2-7; the match to TRBD2 covers 14 bases. The CDR3 covers 15 residues. The V gene end was trimmed by 6 bases and the J gene end by 4 bases; junction bases not matched to a gene: 5. Germline CDR1 reads KGHSH; CDR2 reads LQKENI. Here the CDR3 DNA reads TGTGCCAGCTCCCCGACTAGCGGGGGGGCTTACGAGCAGTACTTC. It specifies CASSPTSGGAYEQYF.

The V gene is TRBV29-1, the J gene TRBJ2-5; TRBD1 is a possible D gene (8 bases). V gave up 6 bases and J gave up 4 bases, with 15 bases separating them. The CDR3 length is 13 residues. From germline, CDR1 is SQVTM and CDR2 ANQGSEA. The CDR3 loop is CSVAGGGGETQYF. In DNA form, the CDR3 reads TGCAGCGTCGCAGGGGGCGGGGGAGAGACCCAGTACTTC. The full variable domain, completed using reference TRBV29-1 and TRBJ2-5, is SAVISQKPSRDICQRGTSLTIQCQVDSQVTMMFWYRQQPGQSLTLIATANQGSEATYESGFVIDKFPISRPNLTFSTLTVSNMSPEDSSIYLCSVAGGGGETQYFGPGTRLLVL.

The V gene is TRBV4-3, the J gene TRBJ2-7, with 7 bases fitting TRBD2. Trimming removed 0 bases from V and 3 bases from J; junction bases left unmatched: 5. Looked up from germline, CDR1 is LGHNA and CDR2 is YSLEER. CDR3 size: 15 residues. As DNA, the CDR3 is TGCGCCAGCAGCCAAGATCGGCGGGGGAACTACGAGCAGTACTTC. This codes for CASSQDRRGNYEQYF.